The subject of this entry is one T cell receptor (beta chain). Its antigen is as yet unknown. The ends were cut back, 0 bases at V and 3 bases at J, with 17 bases in the middle. CDR1 and CDR2 (germline): DFQATT, SNEGSKA (reference sequence). The CDR3 extends over 16 amino acids. One entry per CDR3 protein results from TCRdb running MiXCR on the reads. The data hold about 920,000 distinct CDR3 sequences, with roughly 30% observed a single time. These data belong to a study of T cell repertoires in cytomegalovirus infection. Background on the study: CMV infection plus the matching HLA type was flagged by public TCR beta signatures. Study-level points and caveats: Clonotypes of TCR beta that were HLA-C-restricted and CMV-specific dominated the ex vivo response.

Sequenced here: cultured CD8+ T cells from PBMCs, sampled from culture after CMV antigen stimulation. The receptor's source is a human donor in good health (CMV status not recorded). Some clones in this sample may be carry-over from other donors' samples. The chain recombines TRBV20-1 with TRBJ2-5; D is perhaps TRBD1 (6 bases). CDR3 region: CSARERDNDIEETQYF. The CDR3 DNA sequence: TGCAGTGCTAGAGAAAGGGACAACGATATCGAAGAGACCCAGTACTTC.